This T cell receptor (beta chain) appears in the sequencing data of a study of cytomegalovirus exposure and HLA in healthy donors. Study-wide results and limits: Most subjects had HLA-A and HLA-B alleles reportedly predicted accurately by TCR beta sequences. The authors enumerated 180 or so TCR beta chains as linked to cytomegalovirus. The presence/absence work took it that sequencing depth was about the same across donors.

The PCR had 60 Vbeta and 13 Jbeta primers. Libraries were prepared by immunoSEQ multiplex PCR; TCRdb keeps only in-frame clonotypes and omits some of them. The sample shows about 100,000 clones, more than 75% of them seen only once. Looked up from germline, CDR1 is SGHTA and CDR2 is FQGNSA. The CDR3 sequence is 14 residues long. V was trimmed by 5 bases and J by 9 bases, leaving 17 bases between them. On this clone itself: Its specificity is unknown.

The sequence came from a woman aged 60-75 years in good health and CMV-seronegative. V gene TRBV7-2 combines with J gene TRBJ1-5, with D possibly TRBD1 on 6 matching bases. Sequenced input: PBMCs. CDR3 amino acids: CASSPAGDYRPQHF. For the CDR3, the DNA is TGTGCCAGCAGCCCGGCAGGGGACTATCGGCCCCAGCATTTT.